The table lists the clone carrying this TCR beta chain with a count of one. Vbeta (60) and Jbeta (13) primers were used in the PCR. Using immunoSEQ multiplex PCR, the repertoire was profiled, and TCRdb retains in-frame clones only, with some absent. The sample records tens of thousands of clones, around 76% being singletons. The study sampled nominally healthy donors, though unrecorded immune exposures were likely. These data are taken from a study of cytomegalovirus exposure and HLA in healthy donors. This CDR3 spans 14 amino acids. Germline loops: CDR1 SNHLY, CDR2 FYNNEI. The V and J ends lost 6 bases and 3 bases respectively, with 12 bases between them.

Sequenced material: PBMCs. The source of this sequence is a woman in her 30s in good health and CMV-seropositive. The V call is TRBV2, the J call TRBJ1-5; D gene unclear. DNA for the CDR3: TGTGCCAGCAGCCTACGGGAGTCCAATCAGCCCCAGCATTTT. Its protein product is CASSLRESNQPQHF. Together with reference TRBV2 and TRBJ1-5, the CDR3 gives the full variable domain: EPEVTQTPSHQVTQMGQEVILRCVPISNHLYFYWYRQILGQKVEFLVSFYNNEISEKSEIFDDQFSVERPDGSNFTLKIRSTKLEDSAMYFCASSLRESNQPQHFGDGTRLSIL.